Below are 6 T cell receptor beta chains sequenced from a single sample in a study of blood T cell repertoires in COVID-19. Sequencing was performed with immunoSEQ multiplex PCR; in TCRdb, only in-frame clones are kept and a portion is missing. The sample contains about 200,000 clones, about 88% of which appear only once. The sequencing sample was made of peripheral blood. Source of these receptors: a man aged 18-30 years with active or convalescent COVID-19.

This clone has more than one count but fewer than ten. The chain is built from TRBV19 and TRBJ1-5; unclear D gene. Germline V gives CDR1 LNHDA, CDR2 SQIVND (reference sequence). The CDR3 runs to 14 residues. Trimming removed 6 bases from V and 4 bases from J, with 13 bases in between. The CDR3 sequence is CASSPLEMNQPQHF. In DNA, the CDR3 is TGTGCCAGTAGCCCGCTGGAGATGAATCAGCCCCAGCATTTT. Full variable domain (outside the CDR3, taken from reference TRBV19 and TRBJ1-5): DGGITQSPKYLFRKEGQNVTLSCEQNLNHDAMYWYRQDPGQGLRLIYYSQIVNDFQKGDIAEGYSVSREKKESFPLTVTSAQKNPTAFYLCASSPLEMNQPQHFGDGTRLSIL.

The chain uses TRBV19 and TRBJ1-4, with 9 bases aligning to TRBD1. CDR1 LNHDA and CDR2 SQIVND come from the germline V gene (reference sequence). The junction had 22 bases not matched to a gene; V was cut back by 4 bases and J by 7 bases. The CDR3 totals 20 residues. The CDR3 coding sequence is TGTGCCAGTAGTAGAGCGGGACAGGGTTTTTTCCATAGGGAAGGTGAAAAACTGTTTTTT. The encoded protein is CASSRAGQGFFHREGEKLFF.

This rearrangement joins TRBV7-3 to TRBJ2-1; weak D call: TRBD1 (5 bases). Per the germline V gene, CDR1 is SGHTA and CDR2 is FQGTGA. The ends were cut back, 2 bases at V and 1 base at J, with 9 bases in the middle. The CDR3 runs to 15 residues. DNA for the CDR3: TGTGCCAGCAGCTTACGACAGTCTTCCTACAATGAGCAGTTCTTC. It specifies CASSLRQSSYNEQFF.

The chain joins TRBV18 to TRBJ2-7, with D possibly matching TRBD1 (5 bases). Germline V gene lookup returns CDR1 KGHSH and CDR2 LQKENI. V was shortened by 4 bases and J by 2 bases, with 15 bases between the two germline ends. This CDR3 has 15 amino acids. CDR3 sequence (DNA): TGTGCCAGCTCACGTTCAGGGATATCCACCTACGAGCAGTACTTC. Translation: CASSRSGISTYEQYF.

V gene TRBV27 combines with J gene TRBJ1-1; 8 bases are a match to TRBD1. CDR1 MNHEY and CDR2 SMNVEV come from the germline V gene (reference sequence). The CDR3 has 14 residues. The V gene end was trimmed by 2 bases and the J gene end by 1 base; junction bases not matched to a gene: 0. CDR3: CASSLGQGNTEAFF. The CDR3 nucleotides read TGTGCCAGCAGTTTAGGACAGGGGAACACTGAAGCTTTCTTT.

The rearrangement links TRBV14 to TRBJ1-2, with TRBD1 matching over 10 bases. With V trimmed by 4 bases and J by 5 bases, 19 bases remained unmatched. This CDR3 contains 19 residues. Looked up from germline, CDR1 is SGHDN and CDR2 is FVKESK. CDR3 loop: CASSLDVPGQGRTPYGYTF. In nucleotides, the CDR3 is TGTGCCAGCAGCCTAGATGTCCCGGGACAGGGGCGAACCCCTTATGGCTACACCTTC.